Listed below are T cell receptor beta chains from one sample, sequenced in a study of shared clonotypes between healthy human individuals. Sequencing was performed with immunoSEQ multiplex PCR; in TCRdb, only in-frame clones are kept and a portion is missing. The sample holds roughly 450,000 clones, 79% seen once. Sequenced: PBMCs. The receptors derive from a middle-aged woman in good health. Some clones in this sample may be carry-over from other donors' samples. Both conserved end residues are part of each CDR3. The D gene is left open where the match is weak. Clone size is not always given. Where it is, it says once, few, many or a class for expanded clones.

>once|TRBV25-1|.|TRBJ1-2
TGTGCCAGCAGTGACAAACTCCAGGGTCTTTATGGCTACACCTTC
CASSDKLQGLYGYTF
>.|TRBV28|.|TRBJ2-3
TGTGCCAGCAGTTTGGGGAGCACAGATACGCAGTATTTT
CASSLGSTDTQYF
>.|TRBV5-4|TRBD2|TRBJ2-3
TGTGCCAGCAGCACCGGGGGGACTAGCGGGAGTGGGGCGCAGTATTTT
CASSTGGTSGSGAQYF
>.|TRBV15|.|TRBJ2-1
TGTGCCACCAGCAGGGGGGACTCCTACAATGAGCAGTTCTTC
CATSRGDSYNEQFF
>.|TRBV15|.|TRBJ1-5
TGTGCCACCAGCAGAGATCAGAGGGGGGGTCAGCCCCAGCATTTT
CATSRDQRGGQPQHF
>.|TRBV7-6|TRBD2|TRBJ2-7
TGTGCCAGCAGCTTGAGTGGGAGGGCTGGTTACGAGCAGTACTTC
CASSLSGRAGYEQYF
>.|TRBV2|TRBD1|TRBJ2-5
TGTGCCAGCAGTCGGGACAGGGGGATCGAGACCCAGTACTTC
CASSRDRGIETQYF
>few|TRBV7-9|.|TRBJ2-7
TGTGCCAGCAGCTTACAAGGGGGACCTACCTACGAGCAGTACTTC
CASSLQGGPTYEQYF
>.|TRBV27|.|TRBJ1-1
TGTGCCAGCAGCCACCACAGGAACACTGAAGCTTTCTTT
CASSHHRNTEAFF
>.|TRBV18|.|TRBJ1-4
TGTGCCAGCTCACCGAGCGGGAATGAAAAACTGTTTTTT
CASSPSGNEKLFF
>.|TRBV19|.|TRBJ2-7
TGTGCCAGTAGCCCGGACATTTCGCGAACCTACGAGCAGTACTTC
CASSPDISRTYEQYF
>.|TRBV19|TRBD1|TRBJ2-4
TGTGCCAGTAGTACCATTCAGGGGGCGCCGGTTGGTCAGTACTTC
CASSTIQGAPVGQYF
>.|TRBV7-2|.|TRBJ2-2
TGTGCCAGCAGCCTACAGGGGACTAACACCGGGGAGCTGTTTTTT
CASSLQGTNTGELFF
>few|TRBV4-2|TRBD2|TRBJ2-5
TGTGCCAGCAGCCAAGAACAGCGGGAGGATCAAGAGACCCAGTACTTC
CASSQEQREDQETQYF
>.|TRBV5-8|TRBD2|TRBJ2-1
TGTGCCAGCAGCTTGGGGACTAGCGGTGACAATGAGCAGTTCTTC
CASSLGTSGDNEQFF
>.|TRBV11-2|.|TRBJ2-1
TGTGCCAGCAGCTTCCAAAGCTCCTACAATGAGCAGTTCTTC
CASSFQSSYNEQFF
>once|TRBV27|.|TRBJ1-5
TGTGCCAGCAGCCTTTCTGCGGGACAGCCCCAGCATTTT
CASSLSAGQPQHF
>few|TRBV14|.|TRBJ2-7
TGTGCCAGCAGCCAAGGGGACCGTTACGAGCAGTACTTC
CASSQGDRYEQYF
>.|TRBV11-3|TRBD2|TRBJ2-1
TGTGCCAGCAGCTTAGGCGGGAGCATCGATGAGCAGTTCTTC
CASSLGGSIDEQFF
>.|TRBV13|.|TRBJ1-1
TGTGCCAGCAGCTTAACTTGGGATAACACTGAAGCTTTCTTT
CASSLTWDNTEAFF
>.|TRBV5-6|.|TRBJ2-7
TGTGCCAGCAGCACCACCTACGAGCAGTACTTC
CASSTTYEQYF
>.|TRBV6-5|.|TRBJ1-5
TGTGCCAGCAGCCCCGGGAACTATCAGCCCCAGCATTTT
CASSPGNYQPQHF
>.|TRBV27|TRBD1|TRBJ2-7
TGTGCCAGCAGCATACGACAGGGGTACGCAGAGCAGTACTTC
CASSIRQGYAEQYF
>.|TRBV5-6|TRBD1|TRBJ2-3
TGTGCCAGCAGCTTGGTTGTGACAGGGGTCACAGATACGCAGTATTTT
CASSLVVTGVTDTQYF
>.|TRBV29-1|TRBD2|TRBJ2-5
TGCAGCGCCCGGGGGGGTCGAGAGACCCAGTACTTC
CSARGGRETQYF
>.|TRBV6-5|.|TRBJ1-5
TGTGCCAGCAGTTCAGGGCGGGGAGGGCCCCAGCATTTT
CASSSGRGGPQHF
>.|TRBV2|TRBD1|TRBJ1-5
TGTGCCAGCAGCCAGGACAGGGCACATCAGCCCCAGCATTTT
CASSQDRAHQPQHF
>once|TRBV7-9|.|TRBJ2-1
TGTGCCAGCAGCCGCTCCGGGGGTGAGCAGTTCTTC
CASSRSGGEQFF
>.|TRBV28|TRBD1|TRBJ1-5
TGTGCCAGCACCCCAGGGGGGGACCTGTATAGCAATCAGCCCCAGCATTTT
CASTPGGDLYSNQPQHF
>.|TRBV7-3|TRBD1|TRBJ2-5
TGTGCCAGCAGCTATCCCGGGACAGGGAGAGAGACCCAGTACTTC
CASSYPGTGRETQYF
>.|TRBV11-2|.|TRBJ2-1
TGTGCCAGCAGCTTATTCGGGGACGGCACTGAGCAGTTCTTC
CASSLFGDGTEQFF
>.|TRBV5-1|TRBD2|TRBJ2-7
TGCGCCAGCAGCGAGACTAGCGGGAGGGCCTACGAGCAGTACTTC
CASSETSGRAYEQYF
>.|TRBV28|.|TRBJ1-4
TGTGCCAGCAGTCAATACGAAAAACTGTTTTTT
CASSQYEKLFF
>.|TRBV9|.|TRBJ2-7
TGTGCCAGCAGCGTAGGCGAGGGGAACGAGCAGTACTTC
CASSVGEGNEQYF
>.|TRBV7-8|.|TRBJ1-4
TGTGCCAGCAGCTCGACAGACTTTAATGAAAAACTGTTTTTT
CASSSTDFNEKLFF
>.|TRBV5-1|TRBD1|TRBJ1-6
TGCGCCAGCAGCTCGGACAGGGGTGGATCACCCCTCCACTTT
CASSSDRGGSPLHF
>many|TRBV15|.|TRBJ2-7
TGTGCCACCAGCAGAGAGGGGCTATCTGGGGAGCAGTACTTC
CATSREGLSGEQYF
>.|TRBV10-2|TRBD2|TRBJ2-7
TGCGCCAGCGGACCCCTTAGCGGGTGGGCCTACGAGCAGTACTTC
CASGPLSGWAYEQYF
>.|TRBV4-2|.|TRBJ1-6
TGTGCCAGCAGCCAAGTGGGGTTGCCACCCCTCCACTTT
CASSQVGLPPLHF